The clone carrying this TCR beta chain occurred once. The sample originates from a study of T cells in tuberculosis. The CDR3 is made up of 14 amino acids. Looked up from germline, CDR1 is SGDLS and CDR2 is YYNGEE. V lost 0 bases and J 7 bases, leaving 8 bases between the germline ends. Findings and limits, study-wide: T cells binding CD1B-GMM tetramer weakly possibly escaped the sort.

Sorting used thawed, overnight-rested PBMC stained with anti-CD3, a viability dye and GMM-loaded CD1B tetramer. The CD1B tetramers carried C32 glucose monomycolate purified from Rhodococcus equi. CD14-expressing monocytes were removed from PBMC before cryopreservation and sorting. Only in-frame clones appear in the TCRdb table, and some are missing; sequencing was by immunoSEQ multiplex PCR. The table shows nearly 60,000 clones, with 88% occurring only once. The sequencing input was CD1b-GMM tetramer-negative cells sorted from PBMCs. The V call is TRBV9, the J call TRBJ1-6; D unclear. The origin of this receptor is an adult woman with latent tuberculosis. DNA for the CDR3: TGTGCCAGCAGCGTAGAATCGTTAAATTCACCCCTCCACTTT. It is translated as CASSVESLNSPLHF. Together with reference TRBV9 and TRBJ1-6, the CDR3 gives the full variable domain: DSGVTQTPKHLITATGQRVTLRCSPRSGDLSVYWYQQSLDQGLQFLIQYYNGEERAKGNILERFSAQQFPDLHSELNLSSLELGDSALYFCASSVESLNSPLHFGNGTRLTVT.